This TCR beta chain was documented in a study of T cell responses to AZD1222 COVID-19 vaccine. Method: immunoSEQ multiplex PCR; TCRdb's copy keeps in-frame clones and lacks some. This sample has 95,000 to 120,000 clones, with 88% found just once. This clone was counted a few times. Germline CDR1 DFQATT, CDR2 SNEGSKA (reference sequence). CDR3 length: 14 residues. J gave up 9 bases and V 3 bases, and 7 bases lay outside the gene matches. The clonotype was recovered from an adult who received the AZD1222 COVID-19 vaccine. The input for sequencing was peripheral blood, taken 28 days after the second AZD1222 dose. V gene TRBV20-1 combines with J gene TRBJ1-6; 8 positions match TRBD1. The CDR3 bases are TGCAGTGCTAGTAAACAGGGGGTTGGTTCACCCCTCCACTTT. Amino acids: CSASKQGVGSPLHF.